Below, 19 T cell receptor beta chains from the same sample are listed, as sequenced in a study of graft-versus-host responses after intestinal transplantation. Clones were read by immunoSEQ multiplex PCR, and TCRdb kept only the in-frame ones, dropping some. The table lists about 31,000 clones, just under 85% of them singletons. Their antigens are not known. The sequencing here drew on unstimulated CD8+ T cells sorted from spleen or lymph node cells, taken before intestinal transplant. The receptors come from a human donor who received an intestinal transplant.

This clone appeared a single time. The chain carries TRBV28 and TRBJ2-7; a possible D gene is TRBD1 (5 bases). The V end lost 1 base, the J end lost 5 bases, and 15 bases lay between the germline ends. The CDR3 consists of 15 residues. Germline V gives CDR1 MDHEN, CDR2 SYDVKM. Written as DNA, the CDR3 is TGTGCCAGCAGTTTATCCTCGCAGGTAGGGGACGAGCAGTACTTC. It yields the protein CASSLSSQVGDEQYF.

The chain links TRBV4-1 to TRBJ2-1, with TRBD2 identical over 7 bases. The length of the CDR3 is 12 residues. Trimming took 3 bases from V and 12 from J; bases not matched to a gene: 5. Germline loops: CDR1 MGHRA, CDR2 YSYEKL. The CDR3 DNA is TGCGCCAGCAGCCACGGACTAGATGGGCAGTTCTTC. It encodes CASSHGLDGQFF.

The chain combines TRBV21-1 with TRBJ2-4; the tabulated D call, TRBD2, remains unverified against the DNA. TRBV21-1 is listed as a pseudogene. This CDR3 spans 21 amino acids. CDR3 in amino acids: CASSKMPYLAGGPVAKNIQYF. As DNA, the CDR3 is TGTGCCAGCAGCAAAATGCCCTATCTAGCGGGGGGGCCGGTAGCCAAAAACATTCAGTACTTC.

The CDR3: CASSPRRDSYEQYF. As DNA, the CDR3 is TGTGCCAGCAGCCCTAGACGGGACTCCTACGAGCAGTACTTC. This chain joins TRBV5-4 and TRBJ2-7, with a tentative D call TRBD2 (5 bases). Trimming removed 4 bases from V and 0 bases from J, with 11 bases in between. The CDR3 runs 14 residues. CDR1 and CDR2 (germline): SGHNT, YYREEE (reference sequence).

The chain recombines TRBV27 with TRBJ2-1, with 8 nucleotides matching TRBD2. The CDR3 has 15 amino acids. Germline V gene sequence: CDR1 MNHEY, CDR2 SMNVEV (reference sequence). V shed 3 bases, J shed 0 bases, and the junction held 1 base outside the gene matches. The CDR3, as DNA: TGTGCCAGCAGTTTGAGCGGGAGCTCCTACAATGAGCAGTTCTTC. It translates to CASSLSGSSYNEQFF.

The rearrangement uses TRBV27 and TRBJ1-1; 8 bases are a match to TRBD1. V trimming: 0 bases; J trimming: 8 bases; junction bases outside the gene matches: 2. This CDR3 region has 13 residues. Germline V gene sequence: CDR1 MNHEY, CDR2 SMNVEV (reference sequence). The CDR3 sequence is CASSLSRQGEAFF. The CDR3 nucleotides read TGTGCCAGCAGTTTATCCCGACAGGGGGAAGCTTTCTTT.

This CDR3 reads CASSLGVAGSEQYF. The CDR3 nucleotides are TGTGCCAGCAGCTTAGGGGTAGCCGGGTCCGAGCAGTACTTC. The rearrangement links TRBV7-9 to TRBJ2-7, with D hard to call. This CDR3 is built from 14 residues. Germline loops: CDR1 SEHNR, CDR2 FQNEAQ (reference sequence). The ends were cut back, 1 base at V and 6 bases at J, with 13 bases in the middle.

The gene calls are TRBV20-1 and TRBJ2-7; D is perhaps TRBD2 (5 bases). CDR3 length: 11 residues. V was clipped by 4 bases and J by 4 bases, with 8 bases between them. The germline gives CDR1 DFQATT, CDR2 SNEGSKA (reference sequence). The CDR3 spells CSAKLGYEQYF. DNA for the CDR3: TGCAGTGCTAAACTAGGGTACGAGCAGTACTTC.

Here the CDR3 reads CASSEGWNEQFF. The CDR3 bases are TGTGCCAGCAGTGAGGGCTGGAATGAGCAGTTCTTC. The J gene is TRBJ2-1, the V gene TRBV28, with D maybe TRBD2 (5 bases). Looked up from germline, CDR1 is MDHEN and CDR2 is SYDVKM. V was trimmed by 5 bases and J by 7 bases, leaving 9 bases between them. This CDR3 has 12 residues. Based on the CDR3 plus reference TRBV28 and TRBJ2-1, the full variable domain is DVKVTQSSRYLVKRTGEKVFLECVQDMDHENMFWYRQDPGLGLRLIYFSYDVKMKEKGDIPEGYSVSREKKERFSLILESASTNQTSMYLCASSEGWNEQFFGPGTRLTVL.

This clone was found once. The V call is TRBV13, the J call TRBJ2-5, with TRBD1 identical over 9 bases. Gene TRBJ2-7 matches the end of the DNA better, so the J call may be wrong. CDR3 length: 15 residues. The germline V gene encodes CDR1 PRHDT and CDR2 FYEKMQ (reference sequence). CDR3 nucleotide sequence: TGTGCCAGCAGCTTAGCCGGGACAGGGACCTACGAGCAGTACTTC. It specifies CASSLAGTGTYEQYF.

The chain uses TRBV19 and TRBJ1-1, with 7 bases identical to TRBD1. Germline loops: CDR1 LNHDA, CDR2 SQIVND (reference sequence). J lost 0 bases, V lost 3 bases, and 1 base had no gene match. The CDR3 has 14 amino acids. The CDR3, as DNA: TGTGCCAGTAGTATGACAGGGATGAACACTGAAGCTTTCTTT. Protein: CASSMTGMNTEAFF.

The gene calls are TRBV28 and TRBJ1-5, with D perhaps matching TRBD1 (6 bases). Trimming shortened V by 6 bases and J by 5 bases, and 14 bases separated the two germline ends. The CDR3 is 14 amino acids. The germline V gene has CDR1 MDHEN and CDR2 SYDVKM. The CDR3 region has the DNA TGTGCCAGCAGCTGGGGGACACACTATCAGCCCCAGCATTTT. It codes for CASSWGTHYQPQHF.

This chain joins TRBV27 and TRBJ2-5; 7 bases match TRBD2. There are 16 residues in the CDR3. The junction had 9 bases not matched to a gene; V was cut back by 5 bases and J by 0 bases. Germline values: CDR1 MNHEY, CDR2 SMNVEV (reference sequence). CDR3 region: CASSPGLEAYQETQYF. CDR3 DNA sequence: TGTGCCAGCAGTCCCGGACTAGAGGCGTACCAAGAGACCCAGTACTTC.

The genes are TRBV2 and TRBJ1-5, with a tentative D call TRBD1 (6 bases). V shed 6 bases and J shed 0 bases, with 9 bases lying between them. This CDR3 comprises 14 residues. From germline, CDR1 is SNHLY and CDR2 FYNNEI. The CDR3 protein is CASRGGGSNQPQHF. The CDR3 DNA follows: TGTGCCAGCAGGGGAGGGGGTAGCAATCAGCCCCAGCATTTT.

This chain joins TRBV15 and TRBJ2-7; 15 bases align to TRBD2. The CDR3 loop spans 19 amino acids. Germline trimming cut 0 bases from V and 3 bases from J; bases unmatched to any gene: 9. Germline V lookup: CDR1 LNHNV, CDR2 YYDKDF (reference sequence). The CDR3 is CATSRDDLPGLAGGYEQYF. In DNA, the CDR3 is TGTGCCACCAGCAGAGACGACCTACCGGGACTAGCGGGGGGCTACGAGCAGTACTTC.

The chain is built from TRBV7-9 and TRBJ2-3, with 7 bases identical to TRBD1. Germline V gene data show CDR1 as SEHNR and CDR2 as FQNEAQ (reference sequence). CDR3 length: 14 amino acids. The V gene end was trimmed by 6 bases and the J gene end by 2 bases; junction bases not matched to a gene: 5. CDR3 sequence (DNA): TGTGCCAGCAGGACAGGGTTTCCCACAGATACGCAGTATTTT. It translates to CASRTGFPTDTQYF.

The chain has TRBV5-5 and TRBJ1-6; 9 nucleotides match TRBD1. Looked up from germline, CDR1 is SGHKS and CDR2 is YYEKEE (reference sequence). Trimming removed 4 bases from V and 8 bases from J; junction bases left unmatched: 4. This CDR3 spans 14 amino acids. Here the CDR3 DNA reads TGTGCCAGCAGCCCGGACAGGGGTTATTCACCCCTCCACTTT. This codes for CASSPDRGYSPLHF.

The chain has TRBV7-9 and TRBJ2-5; TRBD1 matches at 9 bases. J gave up 5 bases and V 4 bases, and 8 bases lay outside the gene matches. The CDR3 runs 15 residues. Germline loops: CDR1 SEHNR, CDR2 FQNEAQ (reference sequence). Here the CDR3 reads CASSSGTGRVETQYF. The DNA for the CDR3 is TGTGCCAGCAGCTCGGGGACAGGGCGGGTGGAGACCCAGTACTTC. Filled out from reference TRBV7-9 and TRBJ2-5, the complete variable domain reads DTGVSQNPRHKITKRGQNVTFRCDPISEHNRLYWYRQTLGQGPEFLTYFQNEAQLEKSRLLSDRFSAERPKGSFSTLEIQRTEQGDSAMYLCASSSGTGRVETQYFGPGTRLLVL.

This sequence joins TRBV6-5 and TRBJ2-1; 7 bases line up with TRBD1. Germline values: CDR1 MNHEY, CDR2 SVGAGI. This CDR3 has 14 amino acids. The ends lost 5 bases at V and 4 bases at J; junction bases unmatched: 5. CDR3 residues: CASSRTGEYNEQFF. The CDR3 coding sequence is TGTGCCAGCAGTAGGACAGGAGAGTACAATGAGCAGTTCTTC.